These 32 T cell receptor beta chains originate from one sample sequenced in a study of T cell responses to AZD1222 COVID-19 vaccine. Some clones are missing from TCRdb's copy, which holds only in-frame ones; the method was immunoSEQ multiplex PCR. This table has under 130,000 clones, 88% appearing once. The source material was peripheral blood, sampled on day 0 of AZD1222 vaccination. These receptors were taken from an adult in good health.

The chain employs TRBV24-1 and TRBJ2-5; D may correspond to TRBD1 or TRBD2 (5 bases each). Between the trimmed V and J ends, which lost 4 bases and 2 bases, there was a span of 16 bases. The CDR3 is made up of 16 amino acids. Germline lookup yields CDR1 KGHDR and CDR2 SFDVKD. The CDR3 sequence is CATSEPHQGPQETQYF. The CDR3 coding sequence is TGTGCCACCAGTGAACCCCATCAGGGACCACAAGAGACCCAGTACTTC.

The gene calls are TRBV6-2 or TRBV6-3 and TRBJ1-5, with 7 bases fitting TRBD1. The length of the CDR3 is 15 residues. Looked up from germline, CDR1 is MNHEY and CDR2 is SVGEGT. The V segment lost 2 bases and the J segment 5 bases; nucleotides outside the gene matches: 6. The CDR3: CASSYRRGTDQPQHF. DNA of the CDR3: TGTGCCAGCAGTTACCGAAGGGGGACAGATCAGCCCCAGCATTTT.

The chain employs TRBV7-9 and TRBJ1-1; D may be TRBD1 (6 bases). Trimming took off 4 bases at V and 1 base at J, with 16 bases between the two ends. The CDR3 length is 16 residues. Per germline, CDR1 SEHNR and CDR2 FQNEAQ (reference sequence). CDR3 in DNA: TGTGCCAGCAGCTCCCCACCGGGACAAACGAACACTGAAGCTTTCTTT. This sequence encodes CASSSPPGQTNTEAFF.

The chain combines TRBV5-4 with TRBJ2-1; D is perhaps TRBD2 (6 bases). The germline V gene has CDR1 SGHNT and CDR2 YYREEE (reference sequence). The CDR3 has 14 residues. V lost 6 bases and J lost 7, with 17 bases in between. Here the CDR3 DNA reads TGTGCCAGCACTCCTGTGGGGGGTAAGAATGAGCAGTTCTTC. Residues: CASTPVGGKNEQFF.

The gene calls are TRBV5-6 and TRBJ1-2; 9 bases are shared with TRBD1. V gave up 4 bases and J gave up 4 bases; unmatched junction bases: 5. This CDR3 spans 14 amino acids. Per the germline V gene, CDR1 is SGHDT and CDR2 is YYEEEE. CDR3 loop: CASSPGTGSYGYTF. The CDR3 DNA follows: TGTGCCAGCAGCCCCGGGACAGGGTCCTATGGCTACACCTTC. Together with reference TRBV5-6 and TRBJ1-2, the CDR3 gives the full variable domain: DAGVTQSPTHLIKTRGQQVTLRCSPKSGHDTVSWYQQALGQGPQFIFQYYEEEERQRGNFPDRFSGHQFPNYSSELNVNALLLGDSALYLCASSPGTGSYGYTFGSGTRLTVV.

This rearrangement joins TRBV9 to TRBJ2-2; possible D gene TRBD1, 6 bases. Germline CDR1 and CDR2: SGDLS and YYNGEE. The CDR3 runs to 16 residues. The V gene lost 5 bases and the J gene lost 6 bases, with 20 bases spanning the gap. The CDR3 nucleotides are TGTGCCAGCAGGGAAACAGGGTCCTTAAACTCCGGGGAGCTGTTTTTT. Protein product: CASRETGSLNSGELFF. Based on the CDR3 plus reference TRBV9 and TRBJ2-2, the full variable domain is DSGVTQTPKHLITATGQRVTLRCSPRSGDLSVYWYQQSLDQGLQFLIQYYNGEERAKGNILERFSAQQFPDLHSELNLSSLELGDSALYFCASRETGSLNSGELFFGEGSRLTVL.

This clone was counted once. The CDR3 DNA is TGTGCCAGCAGCCGAAGAACAGGACAGGGGGATGGGTCACCCCTCCACTTT. Translation gives CASSRRTGQGDGSPLHF. This sequence joins TRBV6-2 or TRBV6-3 and TRBJ1-6; 10 bases line up with TRBD1. After removal of 6 bases from V and 10 bases from J, the junction contained 15 bases not matched to a gene. The CDR3 has 17 residues. Germline CDR1 MNHEY, CDR2 SVGEGT.

V usage is TRBV27 and J usage is TRBJ1-2; D is unclear. The length of the CDR3 is 10 residues. Trimming shortened V by 6 bases and J by 4 bases, and 3 bases separated the two germline ends. In germline, CDR1 is MNHEY, CDR2 SMNVEV (reference sequence). This CDR3 reads CASRSYGYTF. The CDR3 bases are TGTGCCAGCAGAAGCTATGGCTACACCTTC.

V and J are TRBV18 and TRBJ2-7; 7 bases map to TRBD2. The J segment lost 2 bases and the V segment lost 4 bases, leaving 5 bases of the junction unmatched. Germline V gene sequence: CDR1 KGHSH, CDR2 LQKENI. The CDR3 spans 14 residues. CDR3 loop: CASSLGLVPYEQYF. In nucleotides, the CDR3 is TGTGCCAGCTCACTAGGACTAGTCCCCTACGAGCAGTACTTC. Based on the CDR3 plus reference TRBV18 and TRBJ2-7, the full variable domain is NAGVMQNPRHLVRRRGQEARLRCSPMKGHSHVYWYRQLPEEGLKFMVYLQKENIIDESGMPKERFSAEFPKEGPSILRIQQVVRGDSAAYFCASSLGLVPYEQYFGPGTRLTVT.

The gene calls are TRBV27 and TRBJ1-1; TRBD1 is a possible D gene (5 bases). The V gene's germline CDR1 is MNHEY and CDR2 SMNVEV (reference sequence). V was clipped by 6 bases and J by 4 bases, with 12 bases between them. This CDR3 is 13 amino acids long. The CDR3 sequence: CASRLDRFTEAFF. CDR3 coding DNA: TGTGCCAGCAGACTAGACAGATTCACTGAAGCTTTCTTT.

The J gene is TRBJ1-2, the V gene TRBV30; 11 bases match TRBD1. V lost 1 base, J lost 8 bases, and 12 bases stayed unmatched. This CDR3 has 16 residues. CDR1 and CDR2 (germline): GTSNPN, SVGIG (reference sequence). This chain's CDR3 is CAWSAVQDRGLGGYTF. The DNA for the CDR3 is TGTGCCTGGAGTGCGGTTCAGGACAGGGGGCTCGGGGGCTACACCTTC. Full variable domain (outside the CDR3, taken from reference TRBV30 and TRBJ1-2): SQTIHQWPATLVQPVGSPLSLECTVEGTSNPNLYWYRQAAGRGLQLLFYSVGIGQISSEVPQNLSASRPQDRQFILSSKKLLLSDSGFYLCAWSAVQDRGLGGYTFGSGTRLTVV.

This sequence joins TRBV30 and TRBJ2-7; 11 nucleotides line up with TRBD2. V gave up 0 bases and J gave up 6 bases; unmatched junction bases: 16. This CDR3 is 18 amino acids long. Looked up from germline, CDR1 is GTSNPN and CDR2 is SVGIG (reference sequence). This CDR3 is CAWSVPLTIAGGPGEQYF. Here the CDR3 DNA reads TGTGCCTGGAGTGTCCCCCTCACGATAGCGGGAGGGCCTGGCGAGCAGTACTTC.

The V gene is TRBV28, the J gene TRBJ1-5, with unresolved D. Germline V CDR1 and CDR2: MDHEN, SYDVKM. Trimming cost V 5 bases and J 1 base, with 9 bases left between them. The CDR3 is made up of 14 amino acids. CDR3 sequence reads: CASSDAGSNQPQHF. In DNA, the CDR3 is TGTGCCAGCAGTGACGCAGGCAGCAATCAGCCCCAGCATTTT.

The chain couples TRBV30 to TRBJ1-4; D not certain. Germline V gene lookup returns CDR1 GTSNPN and CDR2 SVGIG (reference sequence). CDR3 length: 12 amino acids. V lost 4 bases, J lost 3 bases, and 6 bases lay in between. The CDR3: CAWTASNEKLFF. The CDR3 nucleotides are TGTGCCTGGACAGCTTCTAATGAAAAACTGTTTTTT.

The V and J genes are TRBV30 and TRBJ1-4, with 7 bases aligning to TRBD1. This CDR3 is built from 12 residues. Per the germline V gene, CDR1 is GTSNPN and CDR2 is SVGIG (reference sequence). The ends lost 8 bases at V and 8 bases at J; junction bases unmatched: 8. In DNA, the CDR3 is TGTGCCGGTAACAGGGGTGAGGAAAAACTGTTTTTT. Encoded protein: CAGNRGEEKLFF.

The chain couples TRBV27 to TRBJ2-2; 9 positions match TRBD1. The CDR3 sequence is 15 residues long. Germline V gene lookup returns CDR1 MNHEY and CDR2 SMNVEV (reference sequence). With V trimmed by 3 bases and J by 5 bases, 4 bases remained unmatched. In DNA, the CDR3 is TGTGCCAGCAGTTTCGGACAGGGGTGGACCGGGGAGCTGTTTTTT. Its protein is CASSFGQGWTGELFF.

The chain couples TRBV4-3 to TRBJ2-7, with TRBD1 matching over 11 bases. The CDR3 covers 15 residues. From germline, CDR1 is LGHNA and CDR2 YSLEER. Trimming at V came to 1 base and at J to 2 bases, leaving 1 base not matched to a gene. The CDR3 DNA follows: TGCGCCAGCAGCCAAGTGGACAGGGGGCCCTACGAGCAGTACTTC. Amino acid sequence: CASSQVDRGPYEQYF.

The V gene is TRBV18, the J gene TRBJ1-2; 7 nucleotides line up with TRBD1. The V gene's germline CDR1 is KGHSH and CDR2 LQKENI. The V and J ends lost 0 bases and 8 bases, in that order; junction bases with no gene match: 9. This CDR3 spans 15 amino acids. CDR3 sequence reads: CASSPPTGTARGYTF. The CDR3 region has the DNA TGTGCCAGCTCACCACCGACAGGGACTGCTAGGGGCTACACCTTC.

The rearrangement joins TRBV5-1 to TRBJ1-2; no definite D call. V was shortened by 0 bases and J by 4 bases, with 10 bases between the two germline ends. The CDR3 extends over 14 amino acids. Germline CDR1 and CDR2: SGHRS and YFSETQ. For the CDR3, the DNA is TGCGCCAGCAGCTTGGACTGGGAGGCCTATGGCTACACCTTC. Translating it yields CASSLDWEAYGYTF.

The genes are TRBV12-3 or TRBV12-4 and TRBJ1-4; D unclear. The length of the CDR3 is 13 residues. Trimming took 6 bases from V and 7 from J, leaving 12 bases between them. The CDR3: CASSFGLGEKLFF. The CDR3 DNA reads as TGTGCCAGCAGCTTCGGGTTGGGTGAAAAACTGTTTTTT.

The chain carries TRBV19 and TRBJ1-1; D call uncertain. V dropped 5 bases and J dropped 1 base, with 11 bases sitting between them. The CDR3 covers 14 residues. Germline V gives CDR1 LNHDA, CDR2 SQIVND (reference sequence). The CDR3 DNA follows: TGTGCCAGTAGTTTTCGGGAAGAGAACACTGAAGCTTTCTTT. Protein sequence: CASSFREENTEAFF. The full variable domain, completed using reference TRBV19 and TRBJ1-1, is DGGITQSPKYLFRKEGQNVTLSCEQNLNHDAMYWYRQDPGQGLRLIYYSQIVNDFQKGDIAEGYSVSREKKESFPLTVTSAQKNPTAFYLCASSFREENTEAFFGQGTRLTVV.

V usage is TRBV7-9 and J usage is TRBJ2-1; D is possibly TRBD1 (6 bases). V was shortened by 1 base and J by 4 bases, with 17 bases between the two germline ends. Germline CDR1 is SEHNR and CDR2 is FQNEAQ (reference sequence). This CDR3 has 17 residues. The DNA of the CDR3 is TGTGCCAGCAGCTTAGGAGGGTTAGACAGGCCATACAATGAGCAGTTCTTC. This sequence encodes CASSLGGLDRPYNEQFF.

The chain joins TRBV5-1 to TRBJ1-1; 7 bases fit TRBD1. Trimming at V came to 4 bases and at J to 10 bases, leaving 13 bases not matched to a gene. The V gene's germline CDR1 is SGHRS and CDR2 YFSETQ. The CDR3 consists of 14 residues. The CDR3 here is CASSKDREQSRAFF. The CDR3 DNA reads as TGCGCCAGCAGCAAAGACAGGGAACAGTCACGAGCTTTCTTT.

CDR3 sequence (DNA): TGTGCCAGCAGCTTAGTCCCCCGGGGCCGCTACAATGAGCAGTTCTTC. Translating gives CASSLVPRGRYNEQFF. The chain couples TRBV7-2 to TRBJ2-1; D could derive from TRBD1 or TRBD2 (5 bases each). The CDR3 loop spans 16 amino acids. CDR1 is SGHTA and CDR2 is FQGNSA in the germline V gene. The V gene lost 1 base and the J gene lost 3 bases, with 13 bases spanning the gap.

This chain connects TRBV10-3 to TRBJ1-1, with D tentatively TRBD1 (6 bases). Germline CDR1 is ENHRY and CDR2 is SYGVKD. V lost 5 bases and J lost 1, with 11 bases in between. This CDR3 has 14 residues. CDR3 bases: TGTGCCATCAGTACGGACAGCCAGAACACTGAAGCTTTCTTT. Translation gives CAISTDSQNTEAFF.

V and J are TRBV7-9 and TRBJ1-5; the D gene is possibly TRBD1 (5 bases). Germline lookup yields CDR1 SEHNR and CDR2 FQNEAQ (reference sequence). V was cut by 4 bases and J by 5 bases, with 18 bases left in between. The CDR3 has 16 residues. The CDR3 bases are TGTGCCAGCAGCTCCGATTGGACTGGGACCGATCAGCCCCAGCATTTT. This codes for CASSSDWTGTDQPQHF.

Worth noting for this clone: The sample holds other DNA sequences that translate to the same CDR3. The chain uses TRBV7-2 and TRBJ2-7; unclear D gene. CDR3 length: 13 residues. The V and J ends lost 1 base and 1 base respectively, with 5 bases between them. Germline V gene lookup returns CDR1 SGHTA and CDR2 FQGNSA. The CDR3 bases are TGTGCCAGCAGCTTAGGTGTTTCCTACGAGCAGTACTTC. Its translation: CASSLGVSYEQYF.

The chain combines TRBV24-1 with TRBJ1-3, with no clear D. The CDR3 is 17 amino acids. With 4 bases removed from V and 3 bases from J, the gap between germline ends came to 18 bases. Germline lookup yields CDR1 KGHDR and CDR2 SFDVKD. In DNA form, the CDR3 reads TGTGCCACCAGTGAGCGGAGCGAGGTCAGGTTTGGAAACACCATATATTTT. It encodes CATSERSEVRFGNTIYF.

Remarks on this clone: Other DNA sequences of this sample code for an identical CDR3. The genes are TRBV7-2 and TRBJ1-2; no clear D gene. Germline lookup yields CDR1 SGHTA and CDR2 FQGNSA. Trimming took 1 base from V and 2 from J, leaving 8 bases between them. The CDR3 is made up of 14 amino acids. DNA of the CDR3: TGTGCCAGCAGCTTAGGGGGATCGAACTATGGCTACACCTTC. It specifies CASSLGGSNYGYTF.

The chain employs TRBV6-4 and TRBJ2-1; 8 bases agree with TRBD2. Germline V gene lookup returns CDR1 MRHNA and CDR2 SNTAGT. There are 15 residues in the CDR3. After removal of 5 bases from V and 4 bases from J, the junction contained 7 bases not matched to a gene. CDR3: CASSHTSGSYNEQFF. The CDR3 region has the DNA TGTGCCAGCAGTCACACTAGCGGATCTTACAATGAGCAGTTCTTC.

The J gene is TRBJ2-5, the V gene TRBV23-1; D is unresolved. TRBV23-1 belongs to the ORF category, with a function that is uncertain. Trimming pared 1 base from V and 2 bases from J, leaving 11 bases between. The CDR3 loop spans 15 amino acids. CDR3 coding DNA: TGCGCCAGCAGTCAATTAGAATGCGGACAAGAGACCCAGTACTTC. Amino acids: CASSQLECGQETQYF.

The chain uses TRBV9 and TRBJ2-3; unclear D gene. The CDR3 loop spans 14 amino acids. Germline CDR1 is SGDLS and CDR2 is YYNGEE. V shed 1 base and J shed 0 bases, with 6 bases lying between them. DNA for the CDR3: TGTGCCAGCAGCGTATCCGGAAGCACAGATACGCAGTATTTT. Protein: CASSVSGSTDTQYF.